Listed below are T cell receptor beta chains from one sample, sequenced in a study of blood T cell repertoires in COVID-19. The method was immunoSEQ multiplex PCR; TCRdb's version includes in-frame clones alone and lacks a portion of them. The sample includes fewer than 350,000 clones, approximately 91% of them seen just once. What was sequenced was PBMCs or T cells enriched from blood (not recorded which). The receptors come from a woman in her thirties or forties with acute COVID-19. The CDR3 runs from the conserved cysteine through the conserved F or W. The order of the fields is CDR3 protein, CDR3 DNA, V gene, J gene, D gene, clone size. A D gene is named only where the DNA matches it firmly. Size values are once, few and many counts, or a class for expanded clones, and some rows have none.

CDR3: CASSLVRGNEQYF
DNA: TGTGCCAGCAGCTTGGTTAGGGGAAACGAGCAGTACTTC
V: TRBV5-6
J: TRBJ2-7
D: .
size: .

CDR3: CASSLHGNMNTEAFF
DNA: TGCGCCAGCAGCTTGCACGGGAACATGAACACTGAAGCTTTCTTT
V: TRBV5-1
J: TRBJ1-1
D: .
size: .

CDR3: CASSPFTGGSGNSPLHF
DNA: TGTGCCAGCTCACCCTTTACAGGGGGCTCGGGGAATTCACCCCTCCACTTT
V: TRBV18
J: TRBJ1-6
D: TRBD1
size: .

CDR3: CASSPRGRPTSGGVNEQFF
DNA: TGCGCCAGCAGCCCGCGTGGGAGACCGACTAGCGGGGGGGTTAATGAGCAGTTCTTC
V: TRBV5-1
J: TRBJ2-1
D: TRBD2
size: .

CDR3: CASSPRPAEAPPYGYTF
DNA: TGTGCCAGCAGCCCCCGCCCCGCGGAAGCACCCCCCTATGGCTACACCTTC
V: TRBV5-6
J: TRBJ1-2
D: .
size: .

CDR3: CASSLSGTSGISEQFF
DNA: TGCGCCAGCAGCCTTTCCGGGACTAGCGGGATATCTGAGCAGTTCTTC
V: TRBV4-1
J: TRBJ2-1
D: TRBD2
size: .

CDR3: CASNPSAGEGNTQYF
DNA: TGTGCCAGCAACCCGTCCGCGGGAGAAGGAAATACGCAGTATTTT
V: TRBV11-3
J: TRBJ2-3
D: TRBD2
size: .

CDR3: CAWSILRQTARIAKNIQYF
DNA: TGTGCCTGGAGTATTCTTAGACAGACCGCAAGGATAGCCAAAAACATTCAGTACTTC
V: TRBV30
J: TRBJ2-4
D: .
size: .

CDR3: CASSVVEEAFF
DNA: TGTGCCAGCAGTGTGGTTGAGGAAGCTTTCTTT
V: TRBV2
J: TRBJ1-1
D: .
size: once

CDR3: CASSEGSAGGETQYF
DNA: TGTGCCAGCAGCGAGGGGAGCGCCGGGGGGGAGACCCAGTACTTC
V: TRBV28
J: TRBJ2-5
D: TRBD2
size: .

CDR3: CASSGPTGGVGGYTF
DNA: TGTGCCAGCAGCGGCCCGACAGGGGGAGTAGGTGGCTACACCTTC
V: TRBV11-3
J: TRBJ1-2
D: TRBD1
size: .

CDR3: CASRGTENTEAFF
DNA: TGTGCCAGCAGGGGGACAGAAAACACTGAAGCTTTCTTT
V: TRBV5-6
J: TRBJ1-1
D: TRBD1
size: .

CDR3: CASSPGLAVGETQYF
DNA: TGTGCCAGCAGCCCAGGACTAGCGGTTGGAGAGACCCAGTACTTC
V: TRBV7-7
J: TRBJ2-5
D: TRBD2
size: .

CDR3: CASSSRDPNTGELFF
DNA: TGTGCCAGCAGCTCGCGGGACCCCAACACCGGGGAGCTGTTTTTT
V: TRBV9
J: TRBJ2-2
D: .
size: .

CDR3: CASSYSKWARGYTF
DNA: TGTGCCAGCAGTTACTCGAAATGGGCACGGGGCTACACCTTC
V: TRBV6-5
J: TRBJ1-2
D: .
size: .

CDR3: CATQPTGGGYEQYF
DNA: TGTGCCACTCAGCCGACAGGGGGGGGCTACGAGCAGTACTTC
V: TRBV27
J: TRBJ2-7
D: TRBD1
size: .

CDR3: CASTTGQGVSPLHF
DNA: TGTGCCAGCACTACGGGACAGGGGGTTTCACCCCTCCACTTT
V: TRBV27
J: TRBJ1-6
D: TRBD1
size: .

CDR3: CASSQLLIRDRGSYGYTF
DNA: TGTGCCAGCAGCCAACTGCTGATCCGGGACAGAGGGAGCTATGGCTACACCTTC
V: TRBV3-1/TRBV3-2
J: TRBJ1-2
D: TRBD1
size: .

CDR3: CATSGEVPGQPQETQYF
DNA: TGTGCCACCAGTGGAGAGGTACCTGGACAGCCCCAAGAGACCCAGTACTTC
V: TRBV24-1
J: TRBJ2-5
D: .
size: .

CDR3: CSVVRGNTEAFF
DNA: TGCAGCGTTGTACGGGGAAACACTGAAGCTTTCTTT
V: TRBV29-1
J: TRBJ1-1
D: .
size: .

CDR3: CASSPSAASGYNEQFF
DNA: TGTGCCAGCAGCCCCAGTGCGGCTAGCGGATACAATGAGCAGTTCTTC
V: TRBV4-2
J: TRBJ2-1
D: TRBD2
size: .

CDR3: CASSDLAGGYNEQFF
DNA: TGTGCCAGCAGTGACTTAGCGGGGGGCTACAATGAGCAGTTCTTC
V: TRBV6-4
J: TRBJ2-1
D: TRBD2
size: once

CDR3: CASRAGTRLYNEQFF
DNA: TGTGCCAGCAGAGCCGGGACTAGACTCTACAATGAGCAGTTCTTC
V: TRBV6-5
J: TRBJ2-1
D: TRBD2
size: .

CDR3: CASSQGEGPGELFF
DNA: TGTGCCAGCAGCCAAGGTGAGGGCCCCGGGGAGCTGTTTTTT
V: TRBV4-2
J: TRBJ2-2
D: .
size: .

CDR3: CASSDRGQGAQNTQYF
DNA: TGCGCCAGCAGCGACAGGGGACAGGGGGCGCAAAATACGCAGTATTTT
V: TRBV5-1
J: TRBJ2-3
D: TRBD1
size: .

CDR3: CAWSVQGDSPLHF
DNA: TGTGCCTGGAGTGTACAGGGTGATTCACCCCTCCACTTT
V: TRBV30
J: TRBJ1-6
D: .
size: .

CDR3: CASSLADRGTGGYTF
DNA: TGTGCCAGCAGCTTAGCGGATAGGGGGACAGGAGGCTACACCTTC
V: TRBV7-2
J: TRBJ1-2
D: TRBD1
size: .

CDR3: CATIGGGAGANVLTF
DNA: TGTGCCACCATTGGGGGGGGAGCTGGGGCCAACGTCCTGACTTTC
V: TRBV28
J: TRBJ2-6
D: TRBD2
size: .

CDR3: CASSGEYSEAFF
DNA: TGTGCCAGCAGCGGGGAGTACTCTGAAGCTTTCTTT
V: TRBV11-2
J: TRBJ1-1
D: .
size: .

CDR3: CASSLQAGAGAGELFF
DNA: TGTGCCAGCAGCTTACAGGCGGGGGCAGGGGCCGGGGAGCTGTTTTTT
V: TRBV7-3
J: TRBJ2-2
D: .
size: .

CDR3: CASRETGHDEQYF
DNA: TGTGCCAGCAGGGAGACAGGGCATGACGAGCAGTACTTC
V: TRBV6-5
J: TRBJ2-7
D: TRBD1
size: .

CDR3: CAIRGSGQGSNEQFF
DNA: TGTGCCATCAGGGGGTCTGGACAGGGCAGTAATGAGCAGTTCTTC
V: TRBV10-3
J: TRBJ2-1
D: TRBD1
size: .

CDR3: CASSLDRVWTGELFF
DNA: TGTGCCAGCAGCTTGGACAGGGTCTGGACCGGGGAGCTGTTTTTT
V: TRBV7-8
J: TRBJ2-2
D: TRBD1
size: .

CDR3: CASSQETYRAGVGNEQFF
DNA: TGTGCCAGCAGCCAGGAAACTTACAGGGCGGGGGTAGGCAATGAGCAGTTCTTC
V: TRBV4-2
J: TRBJ2-1
D: .
size: .

CDR3: CASSSGLNYNSPLHF
DNA: TGTGCCAGCAGCTCGGGACTGAACTATAATTCACCCCTCCACTTT
V: TRBV7-2
J: TRBJ1-6
D: .
size: .

CDR3: CASSSQDRMNTEAFF
DNA: TGTGCCAGCAGCTCCCAGGACAGGATGAACACTGAAGCTTTCTTT
V: TRBV3-1/TRBV3-2
J: TRBJ1-1
D: TRBD1
size: .

CDR3: CASSPGTRTGGSKSEAFF
DNA: TGTGCCAGCTCACCAGGTACGAGGACAGGGGGTTCGAAGTCTGAAGCTTTCTTT
V: TRBV18
J: TRBJ1-1
D: TRBD1
size: .

CDR3: CASSLVNTEAFF
DNA: TGTGCCAGCAGCCTCGTAAACACTGAAGCTTTCTTT
V: TRBV14
J: TRBJ1-1
D: .
size: .

CDR3: CASRGGSFGELFF
DNA: TGTGCCAGCCGAGGGGGCTCTTTCGGGGAGCTGTTTTTT
V: TRBV2
J: TRBJ2-2
D: TRBD1
size: .

CDR3: CASSQALGSRGEAFF
DNA: TGTGCCAGCAGCCAAGCCCTAGGTTCCAGAGGAGAAGCTTTCTTT
V: TRBV3-1/TRBV3-2
J: TRBJ1-1
D: .
size: .

CDR3: CASTRLAGVPDTQYF
DNA: TGTGCCAGCACCAGACTAGCGGGAGTCCCAGATACGCAGTATTTT
V: TRBV7-8
J: TRBJ2-3
D: TRBD2
size: .

CDR3: CASSEFGVKGAQPQHF
DNA: TGTGCCAGCAGCGAATTTGGCGTAAAGGGGGCGCAGCCCCAGCATTTT
V: TRBV6-2/TRBV6-3
J: TRBJ1-5
D: TRBD1
size: .

CDR3: CAWSGQGDYGYTF
DNA: TGTGCCTGGAGTGGACAGGGGGATTATGGCTACACCTTC
V: TRBV30
J: TRBJ1-2
D: TRBD1
size: .

CDR3: CASKYNRQETQYF
DNA: TGCGCCAGCAAGTATAACAGACAAGAGACCCAGTACTTC
V: TRBV5-1
J: TRBJ2-5
D: .
size: .

CDR3: CASSYSISGEGNTIYF
DNA: TGTGCCAGCAGTTACTCGATTAGCGGGGAAGGAAACACCATATATTTT
V: TRBV6-5
J: TRBJ1-3
D: .
size: .

CDR3: CATSQIRTIRNEQFF
DNA: TGTGCCACCAGTCAAATTAGGACTATACGCAATGAGCAGTTCTTC
V: TRBV24-1
J: TRBJ2-1
D: .
size: .

CDR3: CASSLTTGGETQYF
DNA: TGTGCCAGCAGCCTAACGACAGGGGGAGAGACCCAGTACTTC
V: TRBV7-9
J: TRBJ2-5
D: TRBD1
size: .

CDR3: CASSLVASGGARETQYF
DNA: TGTGCCAGCAGCTTAGTGGCTAGCGGGGGGGCTCGAGAGACCCAGTACTTC
V: TRBV11-2
J: TRBJ2-5
D: TRBD2
size: .

CDR3: CASSPTPGGKDEQFF
DNA: TGTGCCAGCAGCCCGACTCCGGGAGGTAAGGATGAGCAGTTCTTC
V: TRBV4-2
J: TRBJ2-1
D: TRBD2
size: .

CDR3: CASGGQGRGYTF
DNA: TGTGCCAGCGGGGGACAGGGGAGGGGCTACACCTTC
V: TRBV7-9
J: TRBJ1-2
D: TRBD1
size: few

CDR3: CASSPDSANYGYTF
DNA: TGTGCCAGCTCTCCGGACAGTGCTAACTATGGCTACACCTTC
V: TRBV18
J: TRBJ1-2
D: .
size: .

CDR3: CASSPGTSGGEQFF
DNA: TGTGCCAGCAGCCCGGGGACTAGCGGGGGTGAGCAGTTCTTC
V: TRBV3-1/TRBV3-2
J: TRBJ2-1
D: TRBD2
size: .

CDR3: CASSLKEGSPLHF
DNA: TGTGCCAGCAGCTTAAAGGAGGGTTCACCCCTCCACTTT
V: TRBV7-8
J: TRBJ1-6
D: .
size: .

CDR3: CASSEAGGSYEQYF
DNA: TGTGCCAGCAGTGAAGCGGGGGGCTCCTACGAGCAGTACTTC
V: TRBV6-1
J: TRBJ2-7
D: .
size: .

CDR3: CASSYRRGTNEKLFF
DNA: TGTGCCAGCAGTTACAGGCGGGGTACTAATGAAAAACTGTTTTTT
V: TRBV6-2/TRBV6-3
J: TRBJ1-4
D: .
size: .

CDR3: CASTRGASEKLFF
DNA: TGTGCCAGCACCCGGGGGGCGTCTGAAAAACTGTTTTTT
V: TRBV7-9
J: TRBJ1-4
D: .
size: .

CDR3: CASSSTGGSEKLFF
DNA: TGTGCCAGCAGCTCTACAGGGGGCAGTGAAAAACTGTTTTTT
V: TRBV7-9
J: TRBJ1-4
D: TRBD1
size: once

CDR3: CASSLKQGQAQHF
DNA: TGTGCCAGCAGCTTAAAACAGGGGCAGGCCCAGCATTTT
V: TRBV7-2
J: TRBJ1-5
D: TRBD1
size: .

CDR3: CATSDQTSGINEQFF
DNA: TGTGCCACCAGTGATCAGACTAGCGGGATAAATGAGCAGTTCTTC
V: TRBV24-1
J: TRBJ2-1
D: TRBD2
size: .

CDR3: CATSDLRRSYGYTF
DNA: TGTGCCACCAGTGATTTGAGGCGGTCTTATGGCTACACCTTC
V: TRBV24-1
J: TRBJ1-2
D: .
size: .